These 32 T cell receptor beta chains were all obtained from the same sample, sequenced in a study of identifying expanded T cells in peripheral blood. Measured with immunoSEQ multiplex PCR; TCRdb has only the in-frame clones, and not every one. Of some 78,000 clones listed, roughly 86% were seen once; the top ten hold around 18%. Sequenced material: blood. The receptors were gathered from a person aged 18-69 years in good health.

The V call is TRBV5-5, the J call TRBJ2-1; 7 bases align to TRBD1. Germline CDR1 reads SGHKS; CDR2 reads YYEKEE (reference sequence). Germline trimming cut 4 bases from V and 0 bases from J; bases unmatched to any gene: 4. The CDR3 runs 15 residues. CDR3 DNA sequence: TGTGCCAGCAGCGCAACAGGGGACTCCTACAATGAGCAGTTCTTC. Translated, it gives CASSATGDSYNEQFF. Full variable domain (rest looked up from reference TRBV5-5 and TRBJ2-1): DAGVTQSPTHLIKTRGQQVTLRCSPISGHKSVSWYQQVLGQGPQFIFQYYEKEERGRGNFPDRFSARQFPNYSSELNVNALLLGDSALYLCASSATGDSYNEQFFGPGTRLTVL.

The V and J genes are TRBV7-9 and TRBJ1-5, with D unclear. With 3 bases removed from V and 0 bases from J, the gap between germline ends came to 6 bases. The germline V gene encodes CDR1 SEHNR and CDR2 FQNEAQ (reference sequence). CDR3 length equals 14 residues. This chain's CDR3 is CASSFDVSNQPQHF. The CDR3 DNA reads TGTGCCAGCAGCTTCGATGTTAGCAATCAGCCCCAGCATTTT. The full variable domain, in which reference TRBV7-9 and TRBJ1-5 provide the parts outside the CDR3, is DTGVSQNPRHKITKRGQNVTFRCDPISEHNRLYWYRQTLGQGPEFLTYFQNEAQLEKSRLLSDRFSAERPKGSFSTLEIQRTEQGDSAMYLCASSFDVSNQPQHFGDGTRLSIL.

The gene calls are TRBV28 and TRBJ2-1, with 12 bases that match TRBD2. Germline V gene lookup returns CDR1 MDHEN and CDR2 SYDVKM. There are 16 residues in the CDR3. V shed 5 bases, J shed 12 bases, and the junction held 14 bases outside the gene matches. The CDR3 DNA follows: TGTGCCAGCAGTCCATCCGCTAGCGGGAGGGCCTTTGGGCAGTTCTTC. Protein product: CASSPSASGRAFGQFF. The variable domain in full, with the rest retrieved from reference TRBV28 and TRBJ2-1, is DVKVTQSSRYLVKRTGEKVFLECVQDMDHENMFWYRQDPGLGLRLIYFSYDVKMKEKGDIPEGYSVSREKKERFSLILESASTNQTSMYLCASSPSASGRAFGQFFGPGTRLTVL.

The sample holds many counts of this clone. The V and J genes are TRBV19 and TRBJ1-5, with D unclear. The length of the CDR3 is 12 residues. The V gene lost 5 bases and the J gene lost 6 bases, with 8 bases spanning the gap. Germline assignment: CDR1 LNHDA and CDR2 SQIVND (reference sequence). The CDR3 loop is CASSPVSQPQHF. The CDR3 DNA is TGTGCCAGTAGTCCCGTAAGTCAGCCCCAGCATTTT. The full variable domain, with the rest looked up from reference TRBV19 and TRBJ1-5, is DGGITQSPKYLFRKEGQNVTLSCEQNLNHDAMYWYRQDPGQGLRLIYYSQIVNDFQKGDIAEGYSVSREKKESFPLTVTSAQKNPTAFYLCASSPVSQPQHFGDGTRLSIL.

A remark on this clone: A junction end diverges from the germline sequence, so it may reflect a read error. This chain connects TRBV7-7 to TRBJ2-5; D is uncertain. Germline loops: CDR1 SSHAT, CDR2 FNYEAQ (reference sequence). The CDR3 runs 13 residues. The CDR3 protein is CASSSRVQETQYF. The CDR3 DNA sequence: TGTGCTAGCAGCTCAAGGGTTCAAGAGACCCAGTACTTC.

The chain is built from TRBV6-5 and TRBJ2-7; 8 bases agree with TRBD1. The J segment lost 2 bases and the V segment lost 5 bases, leaving 8 bases of the junction unmatched. CDR3 length equals 15 residues. Germline V lookup: CDR1 MNHEY, CDR2 SVGAGI. The CDR3 sequence is CASSITGQVAYEQYF. CDR3 DNA: TGTGCCAGCAGTATCACGGGACAGGTGGCCTACGAGCAGTACTTC.

CDR3 amino acids: CASSGWTEAFF. CDR3 nucleotide sequence: TGTGCCAGTAGTGGGTGGACTGAAGCTTTCTTT. The chain recombines TRBV19 with TRBJ1-1, with D unresolved. Germline lookup yields CDR1 LNHDA and CDR2 SQIVND (reference sequence). The V gene lost 5 bases and the J gene lost 5 bases, with 6 bases spanning the gap. CDR3 size: 11 residues.

The CDR3 DNA reads as TGCGCACTACCCGGGGGAGGGTGTAGCTCCTACGAGCAGTACTTC. Translating gives CALPGGGCSSYEQYF. The genes are TRBV10-1 and TRBJ2-7; 7 bases line up with TRBD2. The CDR3 spans 15 residues. Germline assignment: CDR1 WNHNN and CDR2 SYGVQD (reference sequence).

The chain carries TRBV28 and TRBJ1-2; 7 bases are shared with TRBD1. Germline CDR1 is MDHEN and CDR2 is SYDVKM. This CDR3 contains 15 residues. J was trimmed by 4 bases and V by 3 bases; bases with no gene match: 8. DNA of the CDR3: TGTGCCAGCAGTTTGGGAGCGGACAGGAGCTATGGCTACACCTTC. It specifies CASSLGADRSYGYTF.

CDR3 DNA sequence: TGTGCCAGCAGCTTGGGGACAAACAAAGGAGATACGCAGTATTTT. Translating it yields CASSLGTNKGDTQYF. The chain links TRBV5-6 to TRBJ2-3, with D perhaps TRBD1 (5 bases). Germline CDR1 reads SGHDT; CDR2 reads YYEEEE. The CDR3 length is 15 residues. The V end was cut by 0 bases, the J end by 5 bases, with 13 bases between.

This clone was detected ten times or more. The V and J genes are TRBV6-5 and TRBJ2-7, with 7 bases fitting TRBD2. J gave up 2 bases and V 2 bases, and 6 bases lay outside the gene matches. Germline V gives CDR1 MNHEY, CDR2 SVGAGI. The CDR3 totals 15 residues. The CDR3 sequence: CASSYGGEGAYEQYF. The CDR3 nucleotides are TGTGCCAGCAGTTACGGGGGGGAGGGTGCCTACGAGCAGTACTTC.

The V and J genes are TRBV6-1 and TRBJ2-2; D might be TRBD1 (6 bases). This CDR3 comprises 15 residues. Trimming removed 7 bases from V and 6 bases from J, with 18 bases in between. CDR1 and CDR2 from the germline V gene are MNHNS and SASEGT. The CDR3 sequence: CASKESSGDAGELFF. CDR3 DNA: TGTGCCAGCAAAGAATCCTCAGGGGATGCCGGGGAGCTGTTTTTT.

This clone is labeled medium-sized. Other DNA variants within this sample encode the same CDR3. The chain joins TRBV2 to TRBJ2-7; D is undetermined. The V end lost 3 bases, the J end lost 2 bases, and 5 bases lay between the germline ends. This CDR3 is built from 12 residues. CDR1 and CDR2 (germline): SNHLY, FYNNEI. As DNA, the CDR3 is TGTGCCAGCAGTGACAGAACCTACGAGCAGTACTTC. Translation: CASSDRTYEQYF.

The chain couples TRBV7-9 to TRBJ2-5, with 11 bases identical to TRBD2. CDR3 length equals 15 residues. V was clipped by 4 bases and J by 5 bases; unmatched bases: 6. Germline V gene lookup returns CDR1 SEHNR and CDR2 FQNEAQ (reference sequence). The CDR3 spells CASSSQLAGVETQYF. The CDR3 DNA reads TGTGCCAGCAGCTCCCAACTAGCGGGAGTGGAGACCCAGTACTTC.

The chain carries TRBV11-1 and TRBJ1-2; 8 bases map to TRBD1. CDR3 length equals 15 residues. CDR1 SGHAT and CDR2 FQDESV come from the germline V gene (reference sequence). The J segment lost 3 bases and the V segment lost 5 bases, leaving 8 bases of the junction unmatched. CDR3 coding DNA: TGTGCCAGCAGCCCCCCAGGGGGCGCCGACTATGGCTACACCTTC. Translated, it gives CASSPPGGADYGYTF.

The rearrangement links TRBV5-4 to TRBJ2-3, with 9 positions matching TRBD1. Germline V gene sequence: CDR1 SGHNT, CDR2 YYREEE (reference sequence). V trimming: 4 bases; J trimming: 6 bases; junction bases outside the gene matches: 9. The CDR3 runs to 15 residues. The CDR3 here is CASSLWTGVADTQYF. CDR3 bases: TGTGCCAGCAGCCTTTGGACAGGGGTCGCGGATACGCAGTATTTT.

The chain links TRBV9 to TRBJ2-3; TRBD2 agrees at 10 bases. This CDR3 region has 17 residues. V was clipped by 0 bases and J by 5 bases; unmatched bases: 9. CDR1 is SGDLS, CDR2 YYNGEE, per germline. Written as DNA, the CDR3 is TGTGCCAGCAGCGTAGTGGGTAGCGGGGGGCTGGGAGATACGCAGTATTTT. As protein: CASSVVGSGGLGDTQYF.

The chain recombines TRBV18 with TRBJ2-5, with D hard to call. Germline assignment: CDR1 KGHSH and CDR2 LQKENI. V dropped 6 bases and J dropped 4 bases, with 6 bases sitting between them. CDR3 length equals 11 residues. The CDR3 nucleotides read TGTGCCAGCTCCACGAGAGAGACCCAGTACTTC. It yields the protein CASSTRETQYF.

This clone was picked up one time. This chain connects TRBV6-5 to TRBJ1-4; 7 nucleotides line up with TRBD1. Germline V gene data show CDR1 as MNHEY and CDR2 as SVGAGI. The trim removed 2 bases at V and 7 bases at J, leaving 4 bases unmatched. This CDR3 region has 14 residues. The chain's CDR3 is CASSYGTEVEKLFF. The CDR3 coding sequence is TGTGCCAGCAGTTACGGGACAGAAGTTGAAAAACTGTTTTTT.

This sequence joins TRBV7-9 and TRBJ1-1; D not certain. With 6 bases removed from V and 1 base from J, the gap between germline ends came to 12 bases. This CDR3 is 14 amino acids long. Per germline, CDR1 SEHNR and CDR2 FQNEAQ (reference sequence). The CDR3 DNA reads TGTGCCAGCAGTCCCCTGAACGGGAACACTGAAGCTTTCTTT. This gives the protein CASSPLNGNTEAFF.

CDR3 coding DNA: TGTGCCTCGACAGTCTCTGGAAACACCATATATTTT. This encodes CASTVSGNTIYF. This chain uses TRBV30 with TRBJ1-3; TRBD1 is a possible D gene (5 bases). Germline V gene data show CDR1 as GTSNPN and CDR2 as SVGIG (reference sequence). The CDR3 extends over 12 amino acids. Trimming pared 7 bases from V and 0 bases from J, leaving 7 bases between.

The chain links TRBV28 to TRBJ1-3, with TRBD1 as a possible D gene (6 bases). Germline CDR1 and CDR2: MDHEN and SYDVKM. V lost 3 bases and J lost 0, with 18 bases in between. CDR3 size: 18 residues. DNA for the CDR3: TGTGCCAGCAGTTTTGAACTACAGGGTAGGAACTCTGGAAACACCATATATTTT. Amino acid sequence: CASSFELQGRNSGNTIYF.

The chain has TRBV7-9 and TRBJ2-2, with D perhaps assigned TRBD1 or TRBD2 (5 bases each). The germline V and J ends were trimmed by 1 base and 6 bases, with 15 bases remaining between them. This CDR3 is 16 amino acids long. Germline values: CDR1 SEHNR, CDR2 FQNEAQ (reference sequence). The CDR3 region has the DNA TGTGCCAGCAGCTTAGAAGAGGGGTTTAAGTCCGGGGAGCTGTTTTTT. Its translation: CASSLEEGFKSGELFF.

V and J are TRBV7-8 and TRBJ1-5; D not resolved. V lost 5 bases and J lost 1, with 12 bases in between. Germline V gene sequence: CDR1 SGHVS, CDR2 FQNEAQ. The CDR3 covers 15 residues. The CDR3 protein is CASSPSFRSNQPQHF. The CDR3 DNA reads TGTGCCAGCAGCCCCTCCTTCAGAAGCAATCAGCCCCAGCATTTT. The whole variable domain, remainder taken from reference TRBV7-8 and TRBJ1-5, is GAGVSQSPRYKVAKRGQDVALRCDPISGHVSLFWYQQALGQGPEFLTYFQNEAQLDKSGLPSDRFFAERPEGSVSTLKIQRTQQEDSAVYLCASSPSFRSNQPQHFGDGTRLSIL.

V and J are TRBV2 and TRBJ1-2; D perhaps matches TRBD1 (5 bases). This CDR3 spans 16 amino acids. V lost 0 bases and J lost 4, with 15 bases in between. CDR1 and CDR2 from the germline V gene are SNHLY and FYNNEI. CDR3 loop: CASSEALGGVGYGYTF. CDR3 coding DNA: TGTGCCAGCAGTGAAGCGCTTGGGGGAGTGGGCTATGGCTACACCTTC.

The chain uses TRBV5-1 and TRBJ1-2, with D uncertain. Per the germline V gene, CDR1 is SGHRS and CDR2 is YFSETQ. V was cut by 6 bases and J by 4 bases, with 19 bases left in between. The CDR3 covers 15 residues. The CDR3 here is CASNEGQTNLYGYTF. The CDR3, as DNA: TGCGCCAGCAACGAGGGCCAGACCAACCTCTATGGCTACACCTTC.

The chain couples TRBV28 to TRBJ2-3; 9 nucleotides match TRBD2. Germline trimming cut 3 bases from V and 6 bases from J; bases unmatched to any gene: 7. CDR1 and CDR2 from the germline V gene are MDHEN and SYDVKM. The CDR3 has 15 amino acids. CDR3 region: CASSFSAGGMDTQYF. The DNA of the CDR3 is TGTGCCAGCAGTTTTTCTGCGGGAGGGATGGATACGCAGTATTTT.

This clone was seen just once. The genes are TRBV4-2 and TRBJ2-3; TRBD1 might be the D (6 bases). The length of the CDR3 is 16 residues. The germline CDR1 and CDR2 sequences are LGHNA and YNFKEQ. The germline V and J ends were trimmed by 0 bases and 5 bases, with 15 bases remaining between them. The CDR3 sequence is CASSQEWPGDVDTQYF. CDR3 nucleotide sequence: TGTGCCAGCAGCCAAGAGTGGCCAGGGGATGTAGATACGCAGTATTTT.

The rearrangement links TRBV29-1 to TRBJ1-3; D unclear. Per the germline V gene, CDR1 is SQVTM and CDR2 is ANQGSEA. This CDR3 is built from 12 residues. V lost 0 bases to trimming and J lost 3 bases, with 3 bases between them. For the CDR3, the DNA is TGCAGCGTTGAAGAGGATGGAAACACCATATATTTT. Translation: CSVEEDGNTIYF.

The chain uses TRBV28 and TRBJ1-5, with unresolved D. CDR1 and CDR2 (germline): MDHEN, SYDVKM. Trimming pared 3 bases from V and 5 bases from J, leaving 17 bases between. The CDR3 is 16 amino acids. The CDR3: CASSFVGSLLDQPQHF. CDR3 sequence (DNA): TGTGCCAGCAGTTTCGTGGGCAGCTTACTTGATCAGCCCCAGCATTTT.

The chain links TRBV5-4 to TRBJ2-2; 8 bases match TRBD1. The CDR3 is 17 amino acids. Germline CDR1 SGHNT, CDR2 YYREEE (reference sequence). Trimming took 2 bases from V and 0 from J; bases not matched to a gene: 6. CDR3 loop: CASSFDRGQPNTGELFF. The CDR3 DNA reads TGTGCCAGCAGCTTCGACAGGGGCCAACCGAACACCGGGGAGCTGTTTTTT.

V and J are TRBV7-2 and TRBJ2-6; unclear D gene. Germline lookup yields CDR1 SGHTA and CDR2 FQGNSA. The CDR3 loop spans 15 amino acids. Between the trimmed V and J ends, which lost 2 bases and 2 bases, there was a span of 7 bases. The CDR3 DNA reads TGTGCCAGCAGCTTAATGGGTACTGGGGCCAACGTCCTGACTTTC. Translation: CASSLMGTGANVLTF.